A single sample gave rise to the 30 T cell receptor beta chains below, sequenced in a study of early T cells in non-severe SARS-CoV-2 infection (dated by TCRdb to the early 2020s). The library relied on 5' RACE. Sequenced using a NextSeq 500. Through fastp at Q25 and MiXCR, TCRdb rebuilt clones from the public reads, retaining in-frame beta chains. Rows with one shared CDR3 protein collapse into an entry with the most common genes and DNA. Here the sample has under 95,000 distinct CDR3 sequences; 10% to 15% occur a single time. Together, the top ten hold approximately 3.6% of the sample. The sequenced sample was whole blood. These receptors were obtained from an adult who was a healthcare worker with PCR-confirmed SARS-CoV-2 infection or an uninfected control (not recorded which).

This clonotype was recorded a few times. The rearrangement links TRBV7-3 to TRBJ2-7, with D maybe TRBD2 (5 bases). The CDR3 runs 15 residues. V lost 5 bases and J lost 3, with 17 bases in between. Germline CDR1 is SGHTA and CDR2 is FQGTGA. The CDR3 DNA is TGTGCCAGCAGCCCCCGAGCTAGCTCTAGCTACGAGCAGTACTTC. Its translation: CASSPRASSSYEQYF.

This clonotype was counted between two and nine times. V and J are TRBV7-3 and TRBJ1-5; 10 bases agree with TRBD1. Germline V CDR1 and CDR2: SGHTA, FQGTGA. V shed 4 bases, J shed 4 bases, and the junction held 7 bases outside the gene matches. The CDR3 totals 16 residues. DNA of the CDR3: TGTGCCAGCAGCTCGACTCCGGGACAGGGGAATCAGCCCCAGCATTTT. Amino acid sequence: CASSSTPGQGNQPQHF.

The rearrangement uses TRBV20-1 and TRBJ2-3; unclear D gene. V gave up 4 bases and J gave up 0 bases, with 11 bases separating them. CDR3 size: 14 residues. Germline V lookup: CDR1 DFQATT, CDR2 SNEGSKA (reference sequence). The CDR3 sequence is CSANPTSSTDTQYF. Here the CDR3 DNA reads TGCAGTGCTAACCCGACTTCCAGCACAGATACGCAGTATTTT.

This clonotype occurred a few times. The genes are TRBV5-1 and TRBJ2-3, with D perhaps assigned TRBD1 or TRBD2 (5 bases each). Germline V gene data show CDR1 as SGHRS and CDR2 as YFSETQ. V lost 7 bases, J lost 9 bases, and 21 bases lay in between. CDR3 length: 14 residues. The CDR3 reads CASRLERDWDTQYF. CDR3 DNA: TGCGCCAGCCGGCTGGAACGAGACTGGGACACGCAGTATTTT.

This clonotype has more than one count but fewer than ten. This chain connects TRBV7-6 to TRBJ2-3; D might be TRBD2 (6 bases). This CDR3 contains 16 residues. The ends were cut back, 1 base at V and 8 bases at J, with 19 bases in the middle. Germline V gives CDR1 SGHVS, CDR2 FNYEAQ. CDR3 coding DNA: TGTGCCAGCAGCTTAGTTGGGACTGCGGCCGGGAGTACGCAGTATTTT. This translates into CASSLVGTAAGSTQYF.

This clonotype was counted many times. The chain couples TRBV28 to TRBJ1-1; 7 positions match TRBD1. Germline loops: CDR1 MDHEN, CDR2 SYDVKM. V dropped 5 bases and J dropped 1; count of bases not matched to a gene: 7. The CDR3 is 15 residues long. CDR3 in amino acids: CASSPWTGRNTEAFF. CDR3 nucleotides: TGTGCCAGCAGTCCTTGGACAGGAAGGAACACTGAAGCTTTCTTT. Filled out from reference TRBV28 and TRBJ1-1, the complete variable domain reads DVKVTQSSRYLVKRTGEKVFLECVQDMDHENMFWYRQDPGLGLRLIYFSYDVKMKEKGDIPEGYSVSREKKERFSLILESASTNQTSMYLCASSPWTGRNTEAFFGQGTRLTVV.

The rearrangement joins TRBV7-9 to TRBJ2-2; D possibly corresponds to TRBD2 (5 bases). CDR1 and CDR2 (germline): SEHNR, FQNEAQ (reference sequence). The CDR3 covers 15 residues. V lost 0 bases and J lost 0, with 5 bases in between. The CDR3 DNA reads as TGTGCCAGCAGCTTAGCTAGCGCGAACACCGGGGAGCTGTTTTTT. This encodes CASSLASANTGELFF.

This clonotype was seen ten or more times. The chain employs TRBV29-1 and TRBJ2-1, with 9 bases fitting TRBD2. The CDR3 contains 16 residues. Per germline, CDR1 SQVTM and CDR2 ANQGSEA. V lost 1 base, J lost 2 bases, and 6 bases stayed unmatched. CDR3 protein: CSVEVGAGGTYNEQFF. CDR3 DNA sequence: TGCAGCGTTGAAGTAGGGGCGGGAGGGACCTACAATGAGCAGTTCTTC.

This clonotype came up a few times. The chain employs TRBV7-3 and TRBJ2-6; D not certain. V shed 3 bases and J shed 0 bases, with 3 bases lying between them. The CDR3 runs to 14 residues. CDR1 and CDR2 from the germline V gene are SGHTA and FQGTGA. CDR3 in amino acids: CASSLASGANVLTF. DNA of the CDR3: TGTGCCAGCAGCTTGGCCTCTGGGGCCAACGTCCTGACTTTC.

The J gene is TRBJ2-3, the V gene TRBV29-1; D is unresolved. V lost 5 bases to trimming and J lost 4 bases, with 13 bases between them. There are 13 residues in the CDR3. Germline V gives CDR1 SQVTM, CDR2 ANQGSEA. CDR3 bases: TGCAGCGTTACTCTGGAAGGCGCAGATACGCAGTATTTT. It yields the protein CSVTLEGADTQYF.

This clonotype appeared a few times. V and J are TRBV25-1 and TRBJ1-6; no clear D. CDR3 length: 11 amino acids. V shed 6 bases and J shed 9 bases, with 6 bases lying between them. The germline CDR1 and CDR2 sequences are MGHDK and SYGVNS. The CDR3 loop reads CASRGISPLHF. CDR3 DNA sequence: TGTGCCAGCAGGGGAATTTCACCCCTCCACTTT.

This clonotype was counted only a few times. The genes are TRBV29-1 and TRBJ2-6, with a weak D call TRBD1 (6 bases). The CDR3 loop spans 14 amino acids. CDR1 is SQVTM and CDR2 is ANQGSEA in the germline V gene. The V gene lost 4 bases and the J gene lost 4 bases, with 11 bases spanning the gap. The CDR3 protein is CSVVEGEGANVLTF. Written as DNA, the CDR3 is TGCAGCGTTGTAGAGGGGGAAGGGGCCAACGTCCTGACTTTC.

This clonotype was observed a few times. The CDR3 spells CASSVGQGGTEAFF. Written as DNA, the CDR3 is TGTGCCAGCAGCGTCGGCCAGGGGGGCACTGAAGCTTTCTTT. This sequence joins TRBV9 and TRBJ1-1; 7 nucleotides match TRBD1. The CDR3 totals 14 residues. CDR1 is SGDLS, CDR2 YYNGEE, per germline. V gave up 2 bases and J gave up 4 bases; unmatched junction bases: 5. Using reference TRBV9 and TRBJ1-1 for the parts outside the CDR3, the full variable domain is DSGVTQTPKHLITATGQRVTLRCSPRSGDLSVYWYQQSLDQGLQFLIQYYNGEERAKGNILERFSAQQFPDLHSELNLSSLELGDSALYFCASSVGQGGTEAFFGQGTRLTVV.

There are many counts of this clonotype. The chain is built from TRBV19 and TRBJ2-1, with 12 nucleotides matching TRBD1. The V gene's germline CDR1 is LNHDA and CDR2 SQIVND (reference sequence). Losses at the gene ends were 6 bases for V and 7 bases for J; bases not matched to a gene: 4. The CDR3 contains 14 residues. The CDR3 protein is CASRGQGAINEQFF. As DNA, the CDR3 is TGTGCCAGTAGGGGACAGGGGGCGATTAATGAGCAGTTCTTC.

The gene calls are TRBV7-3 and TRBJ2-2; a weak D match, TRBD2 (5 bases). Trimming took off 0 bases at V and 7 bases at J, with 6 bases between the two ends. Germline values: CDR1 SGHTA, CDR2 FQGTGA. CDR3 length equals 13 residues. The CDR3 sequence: CASSLTGSGELFF. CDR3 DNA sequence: TGTGCCAGCAGCTTAACAGGGAGCGGGGAGCTGTTTTTT. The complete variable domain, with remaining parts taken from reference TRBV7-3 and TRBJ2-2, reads GAGVSQTPSNKVTEKGKYVELRCDPISGHTALYWYRQSLGQGPEFLIYFQGTGAADDSGLPNDRFFAVRPEGSVSTLKIQRTERGDSAVYLCASSLTGSGELFFGEGSRLTVL.

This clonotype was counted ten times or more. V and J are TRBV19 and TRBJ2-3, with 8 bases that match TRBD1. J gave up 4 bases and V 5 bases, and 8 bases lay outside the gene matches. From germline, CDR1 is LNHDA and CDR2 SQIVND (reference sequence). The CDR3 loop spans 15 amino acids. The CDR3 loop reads CASSLYRGAADTQYF. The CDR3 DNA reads TGTGCCAGTAGTCTGTACAGGGGGGCTGCAGATACGCAGTATTTT.

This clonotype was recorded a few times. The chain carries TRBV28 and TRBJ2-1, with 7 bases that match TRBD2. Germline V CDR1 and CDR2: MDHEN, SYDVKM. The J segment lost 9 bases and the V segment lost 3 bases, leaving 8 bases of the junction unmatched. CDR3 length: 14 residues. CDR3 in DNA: TGTGCCAGCAGTTTCAGGACTAGTGAAGCTGAGCAGTTCTTC. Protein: CASSFRTSEAEQFF. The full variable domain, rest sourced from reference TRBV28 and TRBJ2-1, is DVKVTQSSRYLVKRTGEKVFLECVQDMDHENMFWYRQDPGLGLRLIYFSYDVKMKEKGDIPEGYSVSREKKERFSLILESASTNQTSMYLCASSFRTSEAEQFFGPGTRLTVL.

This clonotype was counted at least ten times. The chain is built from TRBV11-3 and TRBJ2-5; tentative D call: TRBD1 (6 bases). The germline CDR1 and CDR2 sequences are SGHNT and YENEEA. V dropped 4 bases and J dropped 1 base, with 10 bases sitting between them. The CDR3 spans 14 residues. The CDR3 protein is CASSSGQSQETQYF. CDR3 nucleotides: TGTGCCAGCAGCTCCGGACAGTCCCAAGAGACCCAGTACTTC.

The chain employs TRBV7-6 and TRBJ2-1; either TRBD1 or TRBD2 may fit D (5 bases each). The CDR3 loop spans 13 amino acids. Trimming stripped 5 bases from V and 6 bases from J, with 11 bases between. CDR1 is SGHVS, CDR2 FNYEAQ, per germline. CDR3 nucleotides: TGTGCCAGCAGCCCTTGGGACCCCAATGAGCAGTTCTTC. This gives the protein CASSPWDPNEQFF.

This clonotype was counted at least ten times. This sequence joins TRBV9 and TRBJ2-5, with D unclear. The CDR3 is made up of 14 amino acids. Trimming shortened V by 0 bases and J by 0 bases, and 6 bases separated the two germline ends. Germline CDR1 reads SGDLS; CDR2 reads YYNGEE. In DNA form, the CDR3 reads TGTGCCAGCAGCGTAGTGGGCAACCAAGAGACCCAGTACTTC. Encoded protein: CASSVVGNQETQYF. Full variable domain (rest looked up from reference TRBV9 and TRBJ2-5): DSGVTQTPKHLITATGQRVTLRCSPRSGDLSVYWYQQSLDQGLQFLIQYYNGEERAKGNILERFSAQQFPDLHSELNLSSLELGDSALYFCASSVVGNQETQYFGPGTRLLVL.

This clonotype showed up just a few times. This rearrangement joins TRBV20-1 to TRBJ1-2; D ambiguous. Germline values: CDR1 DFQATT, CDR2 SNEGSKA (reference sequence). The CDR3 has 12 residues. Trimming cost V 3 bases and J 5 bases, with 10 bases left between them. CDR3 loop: CSASADKYGYTF. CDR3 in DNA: TGCAGTGCTAGCGCAGATAAGTATGGCTACACCTTC.

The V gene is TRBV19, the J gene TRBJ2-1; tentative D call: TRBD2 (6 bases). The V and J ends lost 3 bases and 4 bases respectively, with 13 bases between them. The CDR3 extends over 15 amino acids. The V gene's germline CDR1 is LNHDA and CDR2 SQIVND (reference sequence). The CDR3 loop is CASSILRGDYNEQFF. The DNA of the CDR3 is TGTGCCAGTAGTATCCTTCGCGGGGATTACAATGAGCAGTTCTTC.

The CDR3 DNA sequence: TGTGCCAGCAGCTTTAATGGGCGGATAGCGGTTGGGGATGAGCAGTTCTTC. Amino acids: CASSFNGRIAVGDEQFF. The gene calls are TRBV7-8 and TRBJ2-1, with TRBD2 as a possible D gene (6 bases). Germline CDR1 reads SGHVS; CDR2 reads FQNEAQ. V was shortened by 3 bases and J by 8 bases, with 23 bases between the two germline ends. The CDR3 sequence is 17 residues long.

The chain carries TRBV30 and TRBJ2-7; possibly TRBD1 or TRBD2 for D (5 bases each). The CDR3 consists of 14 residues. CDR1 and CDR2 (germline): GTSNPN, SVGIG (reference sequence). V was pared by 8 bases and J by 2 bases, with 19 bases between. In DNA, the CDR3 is TGTGCCGAAGCTAGGGACCGGGAAGCCTACGAGCAGTACTTC. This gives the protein CAEARDREAYEQYF. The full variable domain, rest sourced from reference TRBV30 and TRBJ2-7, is SQTIHQWPATLVQPVGSPLSLECTVEGTSNPNLYWYRQAAGRGLQLLFYSVGIGQISSEVPQNLSASRPQDRQFILSSKKLLLSDSGFYLCAEARDREAYEQYFGPGTRLTVT.

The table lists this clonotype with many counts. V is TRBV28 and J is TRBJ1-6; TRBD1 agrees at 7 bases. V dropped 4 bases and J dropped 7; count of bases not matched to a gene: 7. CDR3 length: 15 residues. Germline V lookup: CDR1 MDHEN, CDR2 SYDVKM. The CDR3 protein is CASSSPRDSNSPLHF. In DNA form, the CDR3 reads TGTGCCAGCAGTTCCCCCCGGGACAGCAATTCACCCCTCCACTTT.

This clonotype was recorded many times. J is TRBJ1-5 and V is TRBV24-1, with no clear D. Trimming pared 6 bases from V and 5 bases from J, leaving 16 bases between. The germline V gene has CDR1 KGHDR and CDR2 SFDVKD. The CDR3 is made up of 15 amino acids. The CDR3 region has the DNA TGTGCCACCAGTTCCCCGGGTAAGCTCGATCAGCCCCAGCATTTT. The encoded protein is CATSSPGKLDQPQHF.

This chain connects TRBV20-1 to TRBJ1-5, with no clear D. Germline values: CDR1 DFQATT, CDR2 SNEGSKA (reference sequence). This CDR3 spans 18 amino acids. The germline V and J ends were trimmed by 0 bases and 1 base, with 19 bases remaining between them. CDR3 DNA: TGCAGTGCTAGAGATCCCCTCCGTGCGGGAATAAGCAATCAGCCCCAGCATTTT. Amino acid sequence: CSARDPLRAGISNQPQHF.

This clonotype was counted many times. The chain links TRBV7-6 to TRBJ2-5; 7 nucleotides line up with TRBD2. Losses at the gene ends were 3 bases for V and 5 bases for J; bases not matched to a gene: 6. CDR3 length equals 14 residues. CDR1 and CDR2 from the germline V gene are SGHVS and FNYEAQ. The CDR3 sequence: CASSFGGGGETQYF. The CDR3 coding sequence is TGTGCCAGCAGCTTCGGCGGGGGAGGGGAGACCCAGTACTTC.

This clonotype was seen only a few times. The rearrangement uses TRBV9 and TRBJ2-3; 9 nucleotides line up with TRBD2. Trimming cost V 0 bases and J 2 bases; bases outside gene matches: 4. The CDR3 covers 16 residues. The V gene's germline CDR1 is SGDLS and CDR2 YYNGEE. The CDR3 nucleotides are TGTGCCAGCAGCGTAGTTCCTAGCGGGAACACAGATACGCAGTATTTT. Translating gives CASSVVPSGNTDTQYF.

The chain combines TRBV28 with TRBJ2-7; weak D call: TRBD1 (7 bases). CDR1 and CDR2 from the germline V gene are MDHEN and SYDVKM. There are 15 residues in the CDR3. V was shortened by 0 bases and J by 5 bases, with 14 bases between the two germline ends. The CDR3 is CASSLWAGGSHEQYF. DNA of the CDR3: TGTGCCAGCAGTTTATGGGCAGGGGGGTCCCACGAGCAGTACTTC. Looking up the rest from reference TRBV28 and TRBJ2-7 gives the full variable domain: DVKVTQSSRYLVKRTGEKVFLECVQDMDHENMFWYRQDPGLGLRLIYFSYDVKMKEKGDIPEGYSVSREKKERFSLILESASTNQTSMYLCASSLWAGGSHEQYFGPGTRLTVT.